This entry features one TCR beta chain sequence. The antigen it recognizes is unknown. Per-base quality was not reported, and no clone a single base away is much larger than it. The donors belonged to the validation cohort of approximately 130 subjects, which was separate from the roughly 680-subject first cohort. Trimmed from V: 5 bases; trimmed from J: 0 bases; junction bases lacking a gene match: 3. The CDR3 contains 15 residues, cysteine and phenylalanine counted. CDR3 DNA is the only sequence kept; it has 45 bases, read in frame from the first base. According to the germline V gene (reference sequence), CDR1 reads MNHEY and CDR2 reads SMNVEV. This sample was taken from a study of cytomegalovirus exposure and HLA in healthy donors listed by TCRdb under 2017. With regard to the full study: According to a later analysis, the approximately 120 validation repertoires were produced on the same platform as the approximately 690 repertoires of the first cohort. To predict cytomegalovirus infection status, the study combined high-throughput TCR immunosequencing, statistical association of individual TCRs with disease status, and machine learning. The study aimed to test whether signatures of past pathogen exposure could be identified by cataloging public T cell receptors. A separate validation cohort of over 95 different subjects was used in addition to the approximately 700-subject first cohort. Here is what the overall study found, with its caveats: The study gave a list of around 170 TCR beta chains associated with cytomegalovirus. In vitro tests confirmed that a few of the cytomegalovirus-associated TCR beta chains recognize cytomegalovirus antigens. A later analysis found that TCRs clustered in the first cohort also tended to co-occur in the approximately 120 validation repertoires, with 94% of cluster scores above 0. The classifier was reported to diagnose cytomegalovirus status with high specificity and sensitivity in both the original cohort and the validation cohort. The authors suggested that the approach could potentially be extended to other disease states and immunological phenotypes. All 110 or so repertoires were used to score co-occurrence in the validation cohort in a later analysis, because that analysis had no HLA typing for the cohort. Most TCR sequences were observed very rarely across donors, whereas some public TCRs were present in many individuals.

The library was produced with the immunoSEQ multiplex PCR assay. The original pipeline was this. A statistical classification framework was developed to diagnose cytomegalovirus status using the catalog of TCR beta chain sequences. The immuneACCESS repertoire file appears here via TCRdb, limited to in-frame rearrangements. These files lack a portion of the clones; in checked studies, under half of the deficit traces to unresolved V genes, and the cause of the others is not known. That table supplies the V and J calls and clone size; D and trimming were determined from the DNA. Present in this sample are approximately 160,000 clones, just under 90% of which were seen just once. The ten largest make up 9% to 12% of the sample.

The receptor's source is a woman aged 18-29 years in good health and CMV-seropositive. The sequence is built from TRBV27 and TRBJ2-7, and 11 junction bases match TRBD2. The sample consisted of PBMCs. The sequenced DNA: TGTGCCAGCAGTATTAGCGGGAGGGCCTCCTACGAGCAGTACTTC. Its translation reads: CASSISGRASYEQYF.